Shown below are 31 T cell receptor beta chains from a single sample sequenced in a study of human T cells and chemical hapten exposure (dated by TCRdb to the early 2020s). The time point label corresponds to: patch test 1, 2 weeks after DPC sensitization. The sample's treatment or condition label is to be understood as: therapeutic diphenylcyclopropenone sensitization with weekly scalp DPC. Total RNA was isolated from unfractionated whole blood collected in Tempus Blood RNA tubes. The method was RACE. The sequencing machine was a NextSeq 500. TCRdb reprocessing: public reads trimmed at Q25 with fastp, clones called with MiXCR, in-frame beta chains kept. One record per CDR3 amino acid sequence lists the most common genes and DNA. In all, the sample holds 40,000 to 50,000 distinct CDR3 sequences, and 4% of those were seen once. The ten top clones hold more than 25% of the sample. The sequencing here drew on whole blood, taken in connection with sensitization to the hapten diphenylcyclopropenone (DPC). The source is a man aged 50 to 59 with alopecia areata. Some clones in this sample may be carry-over from other donors' samples.

This clonotype occurred many times. The chain is built from TRBV29-1 and TRBJ1-3; 7 nucleotides align to TRBD1. Germline CDR1 reads SQVTM; CDR2 reads ANQGSEA. The CDR3 loop spans 16 amino acids. V was pared by 4 bases and J by 2 bases, with 11 bases of the junction left unmatched. The CDR3 here is CSVVEARQGAGNTIYF. In DNA, the CDR3 is TGCAGCGTTGTTGAGGCTAGACAGGGCGCTGGAAACACCATATATTTT.

This clonotype has a count of ten or more. This sequence joins TRBV7-8 and TRBJ1-5; D is unresolved. This CDR3 is built from 15 residues. From germline, CDR1 is SGHVS and CDR2 FQNEAQ. The V and J ends lost 5 bases and 0 bases respectively, with 11 bases between them. CDR3 protein: CASSVREYSNQPQHF. CDR3 nucleotides: TGTGCCAGCAGCGTCCGGGAATATAGCAATCAGCCCCAGCATTTT.

This clonotype was picked up many times. The V call is TRBV4-2, the J call TRBJ2-7; 9 nucleotides line up with TRBD2. The V and J ends lost 8 bases and 5 bases, in that order; junction bases with no gene match: 13. Germline lookup yields CDR1 LGHNA and CDR2 YNFKEQ. This CDR3 is built from 15 residues. The CDR3 region has the DNA TGTGCCAGCGGCACTTTCAGCGGGAGGTCGAACGAGCAGTACTTC. Amino acids: CASGTFSGRSNEQYF.

Ten or more counts support this clonotype. The rearrangement uses TRBV21-1 and TRBJ2-7; TRBD1, as called in the table, went unchecked against the DNA. TRBV21-1 is reported as a pseudogene. The CDR3 sequence is 17 residues long. For the CDR3, the DNA is TGTGCCAGCAGCAAAGGAGTACGGTGTCAGGGGTTGGGGGAGCAGTACTTC. Protein: CASSKGVRCQGLGEQYF.

This clonotype was found many times. The V gene is TRBV19, the J gene TRBJ1-1; 8 positions agree with TRBD1. The CDR3 contains 13 residues. Germline V gives CDR1 LNHDA, CDR2 SQIVND (reference sequence). V lost 4 bases, J lost 7 bases, and 5 bases stayed unmatched. CDR3 residues: CASSTSGQGEAFF. The DNA of the CDR3 is TGTGCCAGTAGTACCTCCGGACAGGGTGAAGCTTTCTTT.

This clonotype has ten or more counts. The chain employs TRBV2 and TRBJ1-1; maybe TRBD1 (6 bases). This CDR3 region has 14 residues. The V end was cut by 5 bases, the J end by 5 bases, with 15 bases between. Germline V CDR1 and CDR2: SNHLY, FYNNEI. The chain's CDR3 is CASSTGLRGTEAFF. DNA of the CDR3: TGTGCCAGCAGTACAGGTCTGAGGGGGACTGAAGCTTTCTTT.

There are many counts of this clonotype. The chain recombines TRBV28 with TRBJ1-2; TRBD1 is a possible D gene (6 bases). This CDR3 is built from 14 residues. Per germline, CDR1 MDHEN and CDR2 SYDVKM. The V end lost 6 bases, the J end lost 1 base, and 12 bases lay between the germline ends. The CDR3 region is CASRPTGYNYGYTF. The DNA of the CDR3 is TGTGCCAGCAGACCCACAGGGTATAACTATGGCTACACCTTC.

This clonotype was observed many times. At one of its ends the junction is not consistent with the germline gene, which may arise from a read error. This chain links TRBV7-2 with TRBJ1-3; D unclear. This CDR3 is 12 amino acids long. CDR1 is SGHTA and CDR2 is FQGNSA in the germline V gene. The CDR3 bases are TGTGCCAGCAGTTTATTTGGAGACACCATATATTTT. Residues: CASSLFGDTIYF.

The chain employs TRBV4-2 and TRBJ1-1, with 8 bases matching TRBD1. V gave up 6 bases and J gave up 3 bases; unmatched junction bases: 9. The CDR3 has 15 amino acids. Germline V gene data show CDR1 as LGHNA and CDR2 as YNFKEQ. CDR3 sequence: CASREHDRGDTEAFF. The CDR3 DNA follows: TGTGCCAGCAGGGAACATGACAGGGGAGACACTGAAGCTTTCTTT.

This clonotype appeared many times. The V call is TRBV28, the J call TRBJ1-2, with 8 bases lining up with TRBD1. The CDR3 loop spans 17 amino acids. V dropped 3 bases and J dropped 3; count of bases not matched to a gene: 12. Per the germline V gene, CDR1 is MDHEN and CDR2 is SYDVKM. CDR3 nucleotide sequence: TGTGCCAGCAGTTTTGTAACCGGGACAGGTGGTGACTATGGCTACACCTTC. It is translated as CASSFVTGTGGDYGYTF.

The chain combines TRBV7-2 with TRBJ2-1; D remains unclear. V lost 1 base and J lost 4, with 8 bases in between. The germline V gene encodes CDR1 SGHTA and CDR2 FQGNSA. The CDR3 is 14 residues long. The CDR3: CASSLELGYNEQFF. The CDR3 coding sequence is TGTGCCAGCAGCTTAGAGTTAGGTTACAATGAGCAGTTCTTC.

This clonotype has a count of ten or more. This sequence joins TRBV18 and TRBJ2-5; D unresolved. Trimming cost V 3 bases and J 2 bases, with 4 bases left between them. CDR1 is KGHSH and CDR2 is LQKENI in the germline V gene. The CDR3 is 12 residues long. The CDR3 here is CASSPPQETQYF. Here the CDR3 DNA reads TGTGCCAGCTCACCTCCTCAAGAGACCCAGTACTTC.

At least ten counts were recorded for this clonotype. CDR3 amino acids: CASSRRMQETQYF. CDR3 sequence (DNA): TGTGCCAGCTCCAGGAGGATGCAAGAGACCCAGTACTTC. The genes are TRBV28 and TRBJ2-5; possibly TRBD2 for D (5 bases). CDR3 size: 13 residues. Looked up from germline, CDR1 is MDHEN and CDR2 is SYDVKM. Trimming removed 8 bases from V and 2 bases from J, with 12 bases in between.

This clonotype appeared many times. V is TRBV6-2 or TRBV6-3 and J is TRBJ2-1, with 13 nucleotides matching TRBD2. Germline trimming cut 9 bases from V and 8 bases from J; bases unmatched to any gene: 4. The V gene's germline CDR1 is MNHEY and CDR2 SVGEGT. The CDR3 consists of 13 residues. CDR3 DNA: TGTGCCAGTAGACTAGCGGGAGGATATGAGCAGTTCTTC. This gives the protein CASRLAGGYEQFF.

This clonotype has more than one count but fewer than ten. The CDR3 protein is CASSYGGDRRYSNQPQHF. The CDR3 nucleotides read TGTGCCAGCAGTTACGGGGGGGACAGGAGATATAGCAATCAGCCCCAGCATTTT. The chain has TRBV6-6 and TRBJ1-5, with TRBD1 matching over 8 bases. The CDR3 runs 18 residues. J gave up 0 bases and V 2 bases, and 9 bases lay outside the gene matches. Germline V lookup: CDR1 MNHNY, CDR2 SVGAGI (reference sequence).

Remarks on this clonotype: A much larger clone lies one base from this, so it may be a read error. The chain carries TRBV20-1 and TRBJ2-3; TRBD2 agrees at 9 bases. Looked up from germline, CDR1 is DFQATT and CDR2 is SNEGSKA (reference sequence). With V trimmed by 5 bases and J by 5 bases, 8 bases remained unmatched. The CDR3 runs 14 residues. The CDR3 is CSAATSGFIDTQYF. CDR3 coding DNA: TGCAGTGCTGCGACTAGCGGTTTCATAGATACGCAGTATTTT.

This clonotype was counted at least ten times. The J gene is TRBJ2-7, the V gene TRBV7-8; possible D gene TRBD2, 6 bases. Germline assignment: CDR1 SGHVS and CDR2 FQNEAQ. The V gene lost 6 bases and the J gene lost 10 bases, with 16 bases spanning the gap. This CDR3 contains 12 residues. CDR3 sequence (DNA): TGTGCCAGCAGTTCGGACGGGGGTTACCAGTACTTC. This sequence encodes CASSSDGGYQYF.

In this sample, this clonotype turned up many times. CDR3 nucleotide sequence: TGCGCCAGCAGCTTGGTACCCTCCTATAATTCACCCCTCCACTTT. Its translation is CASSLVPSYNSPLHF. V usage is TRBV5-1 and J usage is TRBJ1-6; no clear D gene. The germline V and J ends were trimmed by 0 bases and 0 bases, with 4 bases remaining between them. CDR3 length equals 15 residues. CDR1 and CDR2 from the germline V gene are SGHRS and YFSETQ. Complete variable domain (other parts from reference TRBV5-1 and TRBJ1-6): KAGVTQTPRYLIKTRGQQVTLSCSPISGHRSVSWYQQTPGQGLQFLFEYFSETQRNKGNFPGRFSGRQFSNSRSEMNVSTLELGDSALYLCASSLVPSYNSPLHFGNGTRLTVT.

The table lists this clonotype with many counts. The chain employs TRBV6-2 or TRBV6-3 and TRBJ1-5; 7 bases are a match to TRBD1. The CDR3 loop spans 17 amino acids. The V segment lost 2 bases and the J segment 6 bases; nucleotides outside the gene matches: 13. Per the germline V gene, CDR1 is MNHEY and CDR2 is SVGEGT. CDR3 coding DNA: TGTGCCAGCAGTTACGGCTGGGGTCAGGGGGGGCGTCAGCCCCAGCATTTT. Translation: CASSYGWGQGGRQPQHF.

Only a few counts were recorded for this clonotype. V and J are TRBV28 and TRBJ2-3; D is unresolved. The germline V gene has CDR1 MDHEN and CDR2 SYDVKM. This CDR3 contains 11 residues. V lost 6 bases to trimming and J lost 0 bases, with 1 base between them. The CDR3 spells CASRSTDTQYF. Written as DNA, the CDR3 is TGTGCCAGCAGGAGCACAGATACGCAGTATTTT. The full variable domain, with the rest looked up from reference TRBV28 and TRBJ2-3, is DVKVTQSSRYLVKRTGEKVFLECVQDMDHENMFWYRQDPGLGLRLIYFSYDVKMKEKGDIPEGYSVSREKKERFSLILESASTNQTSMYLCASRSTDTQYFGPGTRLTVL.

This clonotype was recorded at least ten times. The V and J genes are TRBV20-1 and TRBJ1-2, with TRBD1 as a possible D gene (5 bases). Trimming stripped 8 bases from V and 4 bases from J, with 8 bases between. Germline V lookup: CDR1 DFQATT, CDR2 SNEGSKA (reference sequence). The CDR3 is 10 amino acids. The DNA of the CDR3 is TGCAGTATAGACAGCTATGGCTACACCTTC. Its protein is CSIDSYGYTF.

This clonotype was recorded at least ten times. The chain couples TRBV29-1 to TRBJ2-2; no firm D call. Looked up from germline, CDR1 is SQVTM and CDR2 is ANQGSEA. The V and J ends lost 3 bases and 1 base respectively, with 6 bases between them. This CDR3 contains 13 residues. CDR3 sequence (DNA): TGCAGCGTTGACAGTTGGAACACCGGGGAGCTGTTTTTT. Its protein is CSVDSWNTGELFF.

This clonotype ranks as medium-sized. The rearrangement joins TRBV29-1 to TRBJ2-2; the match to TRBD2 covers 7 bases. The CDR3 runs 13 residues. In germline, CDR1 is SQVTM, CDR2 ANQGSEA. V shed 1 base and J 7 bases; nucleotides not matched to a gene: 3. The CDR3, as DNA: TGCAGCGTTGAAGTGACTAGCTACGGGGAGCTGTTTTTT. Translating it yields CSVEVTSYGELFF.

This clonotype was seen at least ten times. The chain combines TRBV10-3 with TRBJ2-1, with 9 positions matching TRBD2. J gave up 15 bases and V 3 bases, and 3 bases lay outside the gene matches. The germline gives CDR1 ENHRY, CDR2 SYGVKD. The CDR3 has 11 amino acids. CDR3: CAISDSREGFF. CDR3 nucleotides: TGTGCCATCAGTGATTCGCGGGAGGGGTTCTTC.

Ten or more counts support this clonotype. The gene calls are TRBV6-5 and TRBJ2-7; unclear D gene. The V gene's germline CDR1 is MNHEY and CDR2 SVGAGI. The CDR3 has 15 residues. The germline V and J ends were trimmed by 0 bases and 2 bases, with 11 bases remaining between them. CDR3 bases: TGTGCCAGCAGTTACTCGATAGGGCGGACCTACGAGCAGTACTTC. As protein: CASSYSIGRTYEQYF.

The chain joins TRBV29-1 to TRBJ2-2, with 16 nucleotides matching TRBD2. V was clipped by 6 bases and J by 7 bases; unmatched bases: 11. There are 17 residues in the CDR3. Germline V gives CDR1 SQVTM, CDR2 ANQGSEA. As DNA, the CDR3 is TGCAGCGTGCCCGGGACTAGCGGGAGGGCCTTGAGCGGGGAGCTGTTTTTT. Translation: CSVPGTSGRALSGELFF.

This clonotype was seen at least ten times. The rearrangement uses TRBV12-3 or TRBV12-4 and TRBJ2-3; the D is unclear. The V gene lost 2 bases and the J gene lost 2 bases, with 11 bases spanning the gap. The CDR3 runs to 15 residues. CDR3 region: CASSLLRSFTDTQYF. Here the CDR3 DNA reads TGTGCCAGCAGTTTATTGCGGAGCTTCACAGATACGCAGTATTTT.

This clonotype was counted between two and nine times. This chain connects TRBV3-1 to TRBJ2-2, with 10 bases aligning to TRBD1. V gave up 1 base and J gave up 3 bases; unmatched junction bases: 2. Per germline, CDR1 LGHDT and CDR2 YNNKEL (reference sequence). The CDR3 totals 16 residues. The CDR3 DNA reads TGTGCCAGCAGCCAAGGACAGGGGGCGGACACCGGGGAGCTGTTTTTT. This encodes CASSQGQGADTGELFF.

This clonotype was observed at least ten times. The gene calls are TRBV5-1 and TRBJ2-1, with D possibly TRBD1 on 7 matching bases. Trimming cost V 1 base and J 4 bases, with 12 bases left between them. Germline-derived CDR1 and CDR2 are SGHRS and YFSETQ. The CDR3 spans 15 residues. The CDR3: CASSLSQGGYNEQFF. DNA for the CDR3: TGCGCCAGCAGCTTGAGTCAGGGGGGATACAATGAGCAGTTCTTC.

This clonotype was counted many times. The V gene is TRBV28, the J gene TRBJ2-3; 8 nucleotides line up with TRBD2. The CDR3 contains 14 residues. Germline V CDR1 and CDR2: MDHEN, SYDVKM. With 7 bases clipped from V and 1 base from J, the junction kept 4 bases outside the gene matches. The CDR3 is CASNGGGGTDTQYF. CDR3 in DNA: TGTGCCAGCAACGGGGGGGGGGGCACAGATACGCAGTATTTT.

The chain couples TRBV2 to TRBJ1-3, with TRBD1 as a possible D gene (5 bases). This CDR3 contains 14 residues. Germline CDR1 reads SNHLY; CDR2 reads FYNNEI. Between the trimmed V and J ends, which lost 6 bases and 0 bases, there was a span of 9 bases. The chain's CDR3 is CASSAGSSGNTIYF. DNA for the CDR3: TGTGCCAGCAGCGCAGGGTCCTCTGGAAACACCATATATTTT. Full variable domain (remainder filled in from reference TRBV2 and TRBJ1-3): EPEVTQTPSHQVTQMGQEVILRCVPISNHLYFYWYRQILGQKVEFLVSFYNNEISEKSEIFDDQFSVERPDGSNFTLKIRSTKLEDSAMYFCASSAGSSGNTIYFGEGSWLTVV.